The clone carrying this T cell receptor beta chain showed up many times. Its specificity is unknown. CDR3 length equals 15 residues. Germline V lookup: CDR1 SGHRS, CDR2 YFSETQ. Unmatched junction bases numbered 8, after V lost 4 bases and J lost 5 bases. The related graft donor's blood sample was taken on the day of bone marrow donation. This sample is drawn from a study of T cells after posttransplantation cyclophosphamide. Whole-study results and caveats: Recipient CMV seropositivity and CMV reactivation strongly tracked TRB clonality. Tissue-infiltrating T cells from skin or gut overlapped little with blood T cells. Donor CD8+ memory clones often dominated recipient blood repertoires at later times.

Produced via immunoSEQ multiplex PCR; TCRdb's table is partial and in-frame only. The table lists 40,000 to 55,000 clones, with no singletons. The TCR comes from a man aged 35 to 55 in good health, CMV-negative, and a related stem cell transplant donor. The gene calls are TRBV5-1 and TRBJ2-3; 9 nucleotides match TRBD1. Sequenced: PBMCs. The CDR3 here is CASSQTTGGEDTQYF. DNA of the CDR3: TGCGCCAGCAGCCAAACGACAGGGGGAGAAGATACGCAGTATTTT.